This TCR beta chain was found in a study of blood T cell repertoires in COVID-19. Looking at the study overall: The United States, Italy and Spain were the sources of the acute and convalescent COVID-19 samples. The analysed material was cDNA or gDNA that came from T cells, B-cell-depleted T cells, or PBMCs.

CDR1 and CDR2 (germline): SGHAT, FQNNGV. This CDR3 contains 15 residues. V was cut by 1 base and J by 3 bases, with 13 bases left in between. Authors' analysis steps: It was from reference gene primer amplification that nucleated cell counts were estimated. Data came from immunoSEQ multiplex PCR; TCRdb stores just in-frame clones and leaves some out. V, J and clone size were drawn from that table, and D and trimming were deduced from the DNA. The table has approximately 270,000 clones, under 90% seen once. Researchers sorted participants into cohorts using their self-reported clinical history. Sequencing was performed on PBMCs or T cells enriched from blood (not recorded which). This chain uses TRBV11-2 with TRBJ2-7; D remains unclear. This receptor was taken from a woman aged 60-70 years who had recovered from COVID-19. CDR3 DNA: TGTGCCAGCAGCTTAGCAACTCGACTTTTCTACGAGCAGTACTTC. Translated, it gives CASSLATRLFYEQYF.